This T cell receptor beta chain originates from a study of technical replicates of blood from several donors. Using immunoSEQ multiplex PCR, the repertoire was profiled, and TCRdb retains in-frame clones only, with some absent. The sample shows more than 65,000 clones, just over 95% of them seen only once. CDR3 length: 15 amino acids. The ends were cut back, 1 base at V and 0 bases at J, with 10 bases in the middle. Per the germline V gene, CDR1 is LNHNV and CDR2 is YYDKDF (reference sequence). Source material: T cells isolated from PBMCs. The genes are TRBV15 and TRBJ2-7; D is unclear. The sequence was collected from a human donor in good health. Here the CDR3 DNA reads TGTGCCACCAGCAGAGGAGCCTCTAGCTCCTACGAGCAGTACTTC. Its protein is CATSRGASSSYEQYF.